This passage covers 22 T cell receptor beta chains from one sample sequenced in a study of HIV-infected patients and healthy controls (dated by TCRdb to 2014 to 2015). Since whole blood was used without any cell fractionation, the repertoire reflected all peripheral T cells in unsorted form. Preparation of the library involved 5' RACE. Sequenced on an Illumina MiSeq. 500 ng RNA was reverse transcribed with SuperScript III using primers against the alpha and beta constant regions. Separate alpha and beta chain libraries were generated by chain-specific third strand synthesis with multiplexing indices. TCRdb's own reprocessing of the public reads used fastp at Q25 and MiXCR and kept productive beta chains. Rows with one shared CDR3 protein collapse into an entry with the most common genes and DNA. This sample holds tens of thousands of distinct CDR3 sequences; about 8.5% were observed only once. The top ten hold around 3.9% of the sample.

The sample comprised blood. The receptors come from an adult in good health.

Ten or more counts support this clonotype. The CDR3 nucleotides read TGTGCCAGGTTGTGGCGCCTGATCAGCCAGCCCCAGCATTTT. Residues: CARLWRLISQPQHF. The chain employs TRBV6-8 and TRBJ1-5; D gene ambiguous. This CDR3 is built from 14 residues. Germline values: CDR1 MNHGY, CDR2 SAAAGT. Trimming took 9 bases from V and 7 from J, leaving 19 bases between them.

This clonotype was seen ten or more times. This chain links TRBV12-3 or TRBV12-4 with TRBJ1-4; a possible D gene is TRBD1 (5 bases). Trimming left V 8 bases short and J 6 bases short, with 16 bases between. The CDR3 is 14 amino acids. CDR3 coding DNA: TGTGCCAGCGCGATCCAGGGATTAGATGAAAAACTGTTTTTT. Protein: CASAIQGLDEKLFF.

This clonotype was observed many times. J is TRBJ2-1 and V is TRBV7-9; possibly TRBD1 or TRBD2 for D (5 bases each). Per germline, CDR1 SEHNR and CDR2 FQNEAQ (reference sequence). The CDR3 runs to 14 residues. Trimming took off 5 bases at V and 8 bases at J, with 16 bases between the two ends. The DNA for the CDR3 is TGTGCCAGCAGCCGGGACGCCTTTGGGGATGAGCAGTTCTTC. Encoded protein: CASSRDAFGDEQFF.

This clonotype has a count of ten or more. This rearrangement joins TRBV27 to TRBJ1-6; 7 bases match TRBD1. Germline-derived CDR1 and CDR2 are MNHEY and SMNVEV (reference sequence). The junction had 4 bases not matched to a gene; V was cut back by 5 bases and J by 3 bases. The CDR3 runs to 15 residues. CDR3 sequence (DNA): TGTGCCAGCAGTACGAGACAGGGCTATAATTCACCCCTCCACTTT. Protein: CASSTRQGYNSPLHF.

At least ten counts were recorded for this clonotype. CDR3 residues: CASSLEGQWHQPQHF. The CDR3, as DNA: TGTGCCAGCAGCTTGGAAGGACAGTGGCATCAGCCCCAGCATTTT. This chain uses TRBV11-2 with TRBJ1-5, with a tentative D call TRBD1 (6 bases). V was trimmed by 3 bases and J by 5 bases, leaving 14 bases between them. Germline V gene lookup returns CDR1 SGHAT and CDR2 FQNNGV. The CDR3 spans 15 residues.

This clonotype was seen repeatedly, ten times or more. The chain recombines TRBV19 with TRBJ1-2; D is undetermined. Trimming stripped 6 bases from V and 3 bases from J, with 14 bases between. CDR1 is LNHDA, CDR2 SQIVND, per germline (reference sequence). There are 14 residues in the CDR3. The CDR3 reads CASRTGWQDYGYTF. The CDR3 region has the DNA TGTGCCAGTAGGACGGGTTGGCAGGACTATGGCTACACCTTC.

There are a few counts of this clonotype. CDR3 protein: CASSEASDSYEQYF. CDR3 in DNA: TGTGCCAGCAGTGAGGCTAGCGACTCCTACGAGCAGTACTTC. V gene TRBV25-1 combines with J gene TRBJ2-7; D might be TRBD2 (6 bases). The CDR3 loop spans 14 amino acids. The V end lost 3 bases, the J end lost 0 bases, and 9 bases lay between the germline ends. Per germline, CDR1 MGHDK and CDR2 SYGVNS.

This clonotype was detected ten times or more. This chain uses TRBV18 with TRBJ1-1; D possibly corresponds to TRBD1 (6 bases). CDR3 length: 13 residues. Germline CDR1 reads KGHSH; CDR2 reads LQKENI. With 0 bases removed from V and 9 bases from J, the gap between germline ends came to 11 bases. The DNA of the CDR3 is TGTGCCAGCTCACCACCGCAGGGGAAGAAAGCTTTCTTT. It translates to CASSPPQGKKAFF.

This clonotype was recorded at least ten times. The chain has TRBV29-1 and TRBJ2-2, with D perhaps TRBD2 (5 bases). The CDR3 is 14 residues long. V was shortened by 4 bases and J by 0 bases, with 9 bases between the two germline ends. Germline V gene data show CDR1 as SQVTM and CDR2 as ANQGSEA. The chain's CDR3 is CSVGGPANTGELFF. The CDR3 coding sequence is TGCAGCGTTGGCGGGCCCGCGAACACCGGGGAGCTGTTTTTT.

This clonotype occurred many times. This rearrangement joins TRBV15 to TRBJ2-1; 7 positions agree with TRBD1. CDR1 is LNHNV and CDR2 is YYDKDF in the germline V gene (reference sequence). CDR3 length: 14 residues. Germline trimming cut 3 bases from V and 8 bases from J; bases unmatched to any gene: 7. In DNA form, the CDR3 reads TGTGCCACCAGCAGGGACAGGTGGTTGGATGAGCAGTTCTTC. This translates into CATSRDRWLDEQFF.

This clonotype was seen many times. This sequence joins TRBV11-1 and TRBJ2-3; D uncertain. CDR1 and CDR2 (germline): SGHAT, FQDESV (reference sequence). The CDR3 spans 14 residues. V was clipped by 3 bases and J by 0 bases, with 7 bases between them. The CDR3 region is CASSFFPSTDTQYF. Written as DNA, the CDR3 is TGTGCCAGCAGCTTTTTTCCTAGCACAGATACGCAGTATTTT.

This clonotype was picked up one time. One base away lies a much larger clone, so this may be a sequencing read error. The genes are TRBV12-3 or TRBV12-4 and TRBJ1-5, with a weak D call TRBD1 (6 bases). The CDR3 extends over 14 amino acids. V was pared by 5 bases and J by 9 bases, with 17 bases between. The CDR3 loop reads CASSHTGIGRPQHF. CDR3 in DNA: TGTGCCAGCAGTCACACAGGGATCGGGCGGCCCCAGCATTTT.

CDR3 in amino acids: CASGLGDRMNTEAFF. CDR3 coding DNA: TGTGCTAGTGGTTTGGGGGACCGAATGAACACTGAAGCTTTCTTT. The V call is TRBV12-5, the J call TRBJ1-1; a possible D gene is TRBD1 (5 bases). Trimming took 1 base from V and 0 from J, leaving 9 bases between them. The germline V gene encodes CDR1 LGHNT and CDR2 FRNRAP. The CDR3 runs to 15 residues.

This clonotype was picked up many times. The chain joins TRBV28 to TRBJ1-4, with D unclear. V was clipped by 6 bases and J by 0 bases, with 2 bases between them. From germline, CDR1 is MDHEN and CDR2 SYDVKM. The CDR3 spans 12 residues. The CDR3 spells CASSSTNEKLFF. The CDR3 DNA sequence: TGTGCCAGCAGCTCAACTAATGAAAAACTGTTTTTT.

This clonotype was seen ten or more times. The chain uses TRBV19 and TRBJ1-5; D is ambiguous. Germline CDR1 LNHDA, CDR2 SQIVND (reference sequence). The V end lost 2 bases, the J end lost 0 bases, and 8 bases lay between the germline ends. The CDR3 extends over 15 amino acids. This CDR3 reads CASSIYTASNQPQHF. CDR3 in DNA: TGTGCCAGTAGTATATATACAGCTAGCAATCAGCCCCAGCATTTT. Drawing the rest from reference TRBV19 and TRBJ1-5, the complete variable domain is DGGITQSPKYLFRKEGQNVTLSCEQNLNHDAMYWYRQDPGQGLRLIYYSQIVNDFQKGDIAEGYSVSREKKESFPLTVTSAQKNPTAFYLCASSIYTASNQPQHFGDGTRLSIL.

In its sample, this clonotype was seen many times. The chain uses TRBV12-3 or TRBV12-4 and TRBJ2-4, with a tentative D call TRBD1 (6 bases). V was shortened by 6 bases and J by 13 bases, with 13 bases between the two germline ends. CDR3 length equals 11 residues. The CDR3: CASRDRSLQYF. DNA for the CDR3: TGTGCCAGCAGAGACAGGTCTCTCCAGTACTTC.

In this sample, this clonotype turned up a few times. This chain links TRBV28 with TRBJ2-1, with TRBD2 matching over 15 bases. CDR1 and CDR2 from the germline V gene are MDHEN and SYDVKM. J gave up 9 bases and V 11 bases, and 5 bases lay outside the gene matches. This CDR3 contains 13 residues. The CDR3 reads CAGTSGGNSEQFF. The CDR3 DNA reads TGTGCCGGGACTAGCGGGGGGAATAGTGAGCAGTTCTTC.

This chain uses TRBV20-1 with TRBJ2-7; TRBD2 matches at 9 bases. The CDR3 extends over 15 amino acids. Germline V gives CDR1 DFQATT, CDR2 SNEGSKA (reference sequence). With 0 bases clipped from V and 2 bases from J, the junction kept 5 bases outside the gene matches. The CDR3 sequence: CSARDGAGGTYEQYF. CDR3 DNA: TGCAGTGCTAGAGATGGGGCGGGGGGGACCTACGAGCAGTACTTC.

This clonotype was seen many times. The V gene is TRBV7-8, the J gene TRBJ1-6; D unresolved. The CDR3 totals 16 residues. V gave up 5 bases and J gave up 0 bases, with 11 bases separating them. The germline gives CDR1 SGHVS, CDR2 FQNEAQ. CDR3 region: CASSLRVSSYNSPLHF. For the CDR3, the DNA is TGTGCCAGCAGCCTAAGGGTTAGCTCCTATAATTCACCCCTCCACTTT. The whole variable domain, filled in from reference TRBV7-8 and TRBJ1-6, reads GAGVSQSPRYKVAKRGQDVALRCDPISGHVSLFWYQQALGQGPEFLTYFQNEAQLDKSGLPSDRFFAERPEGSVSTLKIQRTQQEDSAVYLCASSLRVSSYNSPLHFGNGTRLTVT.

This clonotype has ten or more counts. The genes are TRBV5-1 and TRBJ2-1, with D perhaps matching TRBD1 (6 bases). From germline, CDR1 is SGHRS and CDR2 YFSETQ. This CDR3 has 13 residues. Trimming took off 0 bases at V and 6 bases at J, with 7 bases between the two ends. CDR3 in amino acids: CASSLVGGNEQFF. CDR3 nucleotide sequence: TGCGCCAGCAGCTTGGTAGGGGGCAATGAGCAGTTCTTC.

This clonotype came up many times. The chain employs TRBV7-8 and TRBJ1-6; no clear D. Germline-derived CDR1 and CDR2 are SGHVS and FQNEAQ. The CDR3 runs to 19 residues. V lost 4 bases, J lost 0 bases, and 19 bases lay in between. CDR3 residues: CASSSNRNTQSSYNSPLHF. In nucleotides, the CDR3 is TGTGCCAGCAGCTCTAATCGAAACACCCAGAGCTCCTATAATTCACCCCTCCACTTT.

The sample holds many counts of this clonotype. The chain is built from TRBV6-2 or TRBV6-3 and TRBJ1-3; weak D call: TRBD1 (5 bases). Germline V gene data show CDR1 as MNHEY and CDR2 as SVGEGT. V was pared by 2 bases and J by 0 bases, with 11 bases between. The CDR3 loop spans 16 amino acids. CDR3 region: CASSYTGPYSGNTIYF. DNA for the CDR3: TGTGCCAGCAGTTACACGGGACCGTACTCTGGAAACACCATATATTTT.